This T cell receptor beta chain derives from a study of shared clonotypes between healthy human individuals. Details on this clone: Within the sample, other DNA sequences also encode this same CDR3.

The V gene's germline CDR1 is SGHRS and CDR2 YFSETQ. The CDR3 extends over 14 amino acids. V gave up 3 bases and J gave up 2 bases, with 9 bases separating them. The table came from immunoSEQ multiplex PCR; TCRdb's copy has only in-frame clones and leaves some out. The repertoire holds roughly 2.5 million clones, with around 90% as singletons. This TCR came from a man younger than 35 in good health. The sequenced material came from naive CD4+ T cells sorted from blood. As for subset: CD45RA+ positively selected. The chain is built from TRBV5-1 and TRBJ1-3; D might be TRBD1 (6 bases). As DNA, the CDR3 is TGCGCCAGCAGCTCTACAGGGACTGGAAACACCATATATTTT. Its protein is CASSSTGTGNTIYF.